The 27 T cell receptor beta chains below were found in one sample sequenced in a study of blood T cell repertoires in COVID-19. Only in-frame clones appear in the TCRdb table, and some are missing; sequencing was by immunoSEQ multiplex PCR. The sample records 200,000 to 250,000 clones, 80% to 90% being singletons. Sequenced material: peripheral blood. The source of these receptors is a man between 45 and 60 years old with acute or convalescent COVID-19.

The chain has TRBV6-2 or TRBV6-3 and TRBJ1-1; 7 bases map to TRBD1. The CDR3 length is 14 residues. V lost 5 bases and J lost 7; bases outside the gene matches: 10. Germline lookup yields CDR1 MNHEY and CDR2 SVGEGT. CDR3 nucleotide sequence: TGTGCCAGCAGTCCCGGACAGGCTGGGCGTGAAGCTTTCTTT. Translating it yields CASSPGQAGREAFF.

The chain has TRBV5-1 and TRBJ2-5, with 8 bases aligning to TRBD2. With V trimmed by 0 bases and J by 1 base, 5 bases remained unmatched. The CDR3 extends over 16 amino acids. From germline, CDR1 is SGHRS and CDR2 YFSETQ. In nucleotides, the CDR3 is TGCGCCAGCAGCTTGGGACGGGGGGGCCGCCAAGAGACCCAGTACTTC. It codes for CASSLGRGGRQETQYF. Complete variable domain (other parts from reference TRBV5-1 and TRBJ2-5): KAGVTQTPRYLIKTRGQQVTLSCSPISGHRSVSWYQQTPGQGLQFLFEYFSETQRNKGNFPGRFSGRQFSNSRSEMNVSTLELGDSALYLCASSLGRGGRQETQYFGPGTRLLVL.

This rearrangement joins TRBV5-1 to TRBJ2-3; perhaps TRBD2 as D (5 bases). CDR1 is SGHRS and CDR2 is YFSETQ in the germline V gene. The CDR3 sequence is 13 residues long. V was cut by 4 bases and J by 4 bases, with 10 bases left in between. The CDR3: CASSPLLADTQYF. The DNA for the CDR3 is TGCGCCAGCAGCCCGCTACTAGCAGATACGCAGTATTTT.

The V call is TRBV5-1, the J call TRBJ2-5, with D tentatively TRBD1 (7 bases). Germline assignment: CDR1 SGHRS and CDR2 YFSETQ. This CDR3 comprises 14 residues. V gave up 4 bases and J gave up 5 bases, with 15 bases separating them. The chain's CDR3 is CASSLEGAGETQYF. CDR3 sequence (DNA): TGCGCCAGCAGCCTGGAGGGGGCCGGGGAGACCCAGTACTTC.

The V call is TRBV4-2, the J call TRBJ2-7; D uncertain. Germline CDR1 reads LGHNA; CDR2 reads YNFKEQ. Deletions cut 4 bases from V and 2 bases from J, with 15 bases between. The CDR3 is made up of 15 amino acids. CDR3 DNA: TGTGCCAGCAGCCCAACCTATGAGCCCACCTACGAGCAGTACTTC. It translates to CASSPTYEPTYEQYF.

This chain connects TRBV19 to TRBJ1-6, with D perhaps matching TRBD1 (5 bases). Germline lookup yields CDR1 LNHDA and CDR2 SQIVND (reference sequence). V shed 4 bases and J shed 7 bases, with 8 bases lying between them. The CDR3 consists of 13 residues. In DNA form, the CDR3 reads TGTGCCAGTAGTAGTCAGGGCAATTCACCCCTCCACTTT. This gives the protein CASSSQGNSPLHF.

This chain joins TRBV6-5 and TRBJ1-5; the D is unclear. Looked up from germline, CDR1 is MNHEY and CDR2 is SVGAGI. The CDR3 covers 12 residues. Trimming cost V 4 bases and J 6 bases, with 7 bases left between them. The CDR3 is CASSSGSQPQHF. The CDR3 DNA sequence: TGTGCCAGCAGTTCGGGGTCTCAGCCCCAGCATTTT.

This clone was seen once. The chain joins TRBV11-3 to TRBJ1-1; D not certain. Germline V lookup: CDR1 SGHNT, CDR2 YENEEA. The CDR3 covers 13 residues. Trimming left V 5 bases short and J 1 base short, with 8 bases between. The CDR3 loop reads CASSVTRNTEAFF. CDR3 DNA: TGTGCCAGCAGCGTTACCAGGAACACTGAAGCTTTCTTT.

This chain uses TRBV6-1 with TRBJ1-6, with D maybe TRBD1 (6 bases). Trimming pared 0 bases from V and 0 bases from J, leaving 9 bases between. There are 17 residues in the CDR3. CDR1 MNHNS and CDR2 SASEGT come from the germline V gene. CDR3 coding DNA: TGTGCCAGCAGTGAAGCGGGGGCCAGCTCCTATAATTCACCCCTCCACTTT. Encoded protein: CASSEAGASSYNSPLHF.

The rearrangement joins TRBV18 to TRBJ2-5; no firm D call. V was cut by 3 bases and J by 0 bases, with 2 bases left in between. This CDR3 contains 12 residues. Germline CDR1 reads KGHSH; CDR2 reads LQKENI. The CDR3 loop reads CASSPYQETQYF. The CDR3 DNA follows: TGTGCCAGCTCACCCTACCAAGAGACCCAGTACTTC.

The rearrangement joins TRBV14 to TRBJ2-7, with TRBD2 matching over 8 bases. This CDR3 spans 17 amino acids. CDR1 is SGHDN and CDR2 is FVKESK in the germline V gene. V lost 4 bases, J lost 0 bases, and 11 bases stayed unmatched. CDR3 sequence: CASSPLGSGGASYEQYF. In DNA form, the CDR3 reads TGTGCCAGCAGCCCCCTGGGAAGCGGGGGTGCCTCCTACGAGCAGTACTTC.

The chain links TRBV11-2 to TRBJ1-2, with a possible D match to TRBD1 (5 bases). This CDR3 is 14 amino acids long. V was trimmed by 0 bases and J by 6 bases, leaving 11 bases between them. Germline-derived CDR1 and CDR2 are SGHAT and FQNNGV. The CDR3 sequence: CASSLDAGFDGYTF. The CDR3 bases are TGTGCCAGCAGCTTAGACGCAGGGTTCGATGGCTACACCTTC. The full variable domain, in which reference TRBV11-2 and TRBJ1-2 provide the parts outside the CDR3, is EAGVAQSPRYKIIEKRQSVAFWCNPISGHATLYWYQQILGQGPKLLIQFQNNGVVDDSQLPKDRFSAERLKGVDSTLKIQPAKLEDSAVYLCASSLDAGFDGYTFGSGTRLTVV.

The gene calls are TRBV11-2 and TRBJ1-4; possibly TRBD1 for D (5 bases). The germline V gene encodes CDR1 SGHAT and CDR2 FQNNGV. The CDR3 runs 14 residues. Between the trimmed V and J ends, which lost 2 bases and 5 bases, there was a span of 9 bases. The CDR3 here is CASSLSGGNEKLFF. CDR3 sequence (DNA): TGTGCCAGCAGCTTATCGGGGGGGAATGAAAAACTGTTTTTT.

The chain has TRBV5-4 and TRBJ2-5, with TRBD2 identical over 7 bases. The ends lost 3 bases at V and 5 bases at J; junction bases unmatched: 16. CDR1 is SGHNT and CDR2 is YYREEE in the germline V gene (reference sequence). The CDR3 covers 17 residues. This CDR3 is CASSSSLKRGGMETQYF. CDR3 coding DNA: TGTGCCAGCAGCTCTTCGCTGAAGCGGGGAGGTATGGAGACCCAGTACTTC. The variable domain in full, with the rest retrieved from reference TRBV5-4 and TRBJ2-5, is ETGVTQSPTHLIKTRGQQVTLRCSSQSGHNTVSWYQQALGQGPQFIFQYYREEENGRGNFPPRFSGLQFPNYSSELNVNALELDDSALYLCASSSSLKRGGMETQYFGPGTRLLVL.

The chain couples TRBV5-5 to TRBJ2-3, with 8 nucleotides matching TRBD1. Germline lookup yields CDR1 SGHKS and CDR2 YYEKEE (reference sequence). The CDR3 length is 12 residues. With 4 bases clipped from V and 9 bases from J, the junction kept 4 bases outside the gene matches. CDR3 coding DNA: TGTGCCAGCAGCAAGGACAGGGAGACGCAGTATTTT. It yields the protein CASSKDRETQYF.

This sequence joins TRBV19 and TRBJ2-1, with D possibly being TRBD1 (5 bases). CDR3 length: 15 amino acids. Germline V CDR1 and CDR2: LNHDA, SQIVND (reference sequence). The V and J ends lost 1 base and 2 bases respectively, with 9 bases between them. In DNA, the CDR3 is TGTGCCAGTAGTATAGCCAGGGATCCCTACAATGAGCAGTTCTTC. This gives the protein CASSIARDPYNEQFF.

The genes are TRBV6-2 or TRBV6-3 and TRBJ2-2, with 10 positions matching TRBD1. Germline V gene sequence: CDR1 MNHEY, CDR2 SVGEGT. The CDR3 is made up of 17 amino acids. V trimming: 0 bases; J trimming: 5 bases; junction bases outside the gene matches: 6. CDR3 region: CASSYSGTGVRTGELFF. The CDR3 DNA is TGTGCCAGCAGTTACTCGGGGACAGGGGTGAGGACCGGGGAGCTGTTTTTT.

This clone was observed a handful of times. Here the CDR3 reads CASSWNRVANSPLHF. The CDR3 DNA is TGTGCCAGCAGCTGGAACAGGGTTGCTAATTCACCCCTCCACTTT. The rearrangement links TRBV11-2 to TRBJ1-6; weak D call: TRBD1 (6 bases). Trimming cost V 4 bases and J 6 bases, with 13 bases left between them. The CDR3 totals 15 residues. Per the germline V gene, CDR1 is SGHAT and CDR2 is FQNNGV.

The gene calls are TRBV10-3 and TRBJ1-5; 7 nucleotides agree with TRBD1. J was trimmed by 6 bases and V by 0 bases; bases with no gene match: 2. CDR3 length: 14 amino acids. Germline CDR1 is ENHRY and CDR2 is SYGVKD. The CDR3 sequence is CAISESSGGQPQHF. CDR3 sequence (DNA): TGTGCCATCAGTGAGTCGTCAGGGGGTCAGCCCCAGCATTTT.

This clone was counted a single time. Other DNA sequences in the sample encode the same CDR3. The V call is TRBV12-3 or TRBV12-4, the J call TRBJ1-1; D gene unclear. Between the trimmed V and J ends, which lost 1 base and 5 bases, there was a span of 5 bases. This CDR3 comprises 12 residues. This CDR3 is CASSLVGTEAFF. The DNA for the CDR3 is TGTGCCAGCAGTTTAGTCGGGACTGAAGCTTTCTTT.

The gene calls are TRBV5-4 and TRBJ2-7, with TRBD1 matching over 12 bases. The CDR3 has 16 residues. The trim removed 3 bases at V and 4 bases at J, leaving 8 bases unmatched. Germline-derived CDR1 and CDR2 are SGHNT and YYREEE (reference sequence). DNA of the CDR3: TGTGCCAGCAGCTCCGGCGGGACAGGGGGCTTGTACGAGCAGTACTTC. It codes for CASSSGGTGGLYEQYF.

This chain links TRBV18 with TRBJ1-2; possibly TRBD1 for D (6 bases). This CDR3 comprises 14 residues. From germline, CDR1 is KGHSH and CDR2 LQKENI. The germline V and J ends were trimmed by 0 bases and 4 bases, with 9 bases remaining between them. CDR3 nucleotide sequence: TGTGCCAGCTCACCACCTGGGACAACCTATGGCTACACCTTC. Protein product: CASSPPGTTYGYTF.

CDR3 DNA sequence: TGTGCCAGCAGCCCCCGCAGGGGGGTCAATGAGCAGTTCTTC. Translated: CASSPRRGVNEQFF. V is TRBV7-9 and J is TRBJ2-1, with TRBD1 as a possible D gene (7 bases). V was clipped by 5 bases and J by 6 bases, with 14 bases between them. The CDR3 runs 14 residues. CDR1 and CDR2 (germline): SEHNR, FQNEAQ (reference sequence). Full variable domain (outside the CDR3, taken from reference TRBV7-9 and TRBJ2-1): DTGVSQNPRHKITKRGQNVTFRCDPISEHNRLYWYRQTLGQGPEFLTYFQNEAQLEKSRLLSDRFSAERPKGSFSTLEIQRTEQGDSAMYLCASSPRRGVNEQFFGPGTRLTVL.

The rearrangement links TRBV7-6 to TRBJ1-5; D might be TRBD1 (5 bases). Trimming took 1 base from V and 6 from J, leaving 10 bases between them. The length of the CDR3 is 14 residues. Germline CDR1 SGHVS, CDR2 FNYEAQ. The CDR3 nucleotides read TGTGCCAGCAGCTTAGGGGGGGTCCGTCAGCCCCAGCATTTT. Its protein product is CASSLGGVRQPQHF.

The CDR3 here is CASSPRLAGADTQYF. The CDR3 nucleotides read TGTGCCAGCAGTCCCAGACTAGCGGGGGCAGATACGCAGTATTTT. The rearrangement joins TRBV27 to TRBJ2-3; TRBD2 agrees at 12 bases. In germline, CDR1 is MNHEY, CDR2 SMNVEV (reference sequence). The CDR3 is made up of 15 amino acids. V was clipped by 5 bases and J by 4 bases; unmatched bases: 4.

This clone was seen a few times. The J gene is TRBJ2-1, the V gene TRBV3-1 (or the pseudogene TRBV3-2), with 10 bases lining up with TRBD2. Germline values: CDR1 LGHDT, CDR2 YNNKEL (reference sequence). J lost 4 bases, V lost 4 bases, and 13 bases had no gene match. The CDR3 is made up of 18 amino acids. CDR3 coding DNA: TGTGCCAGCAGCCCGAGGCTTAGTAGCGGGGGGCCTTACAATGAGCAGTTCTTC. The encoded protein is CASSPRLSSGGPYNEQFF.

The chain joins TRBV5-1 to TRBJ1-1; D gene ambiguous. V was trimmed by 2 bases and J by 3 bases, leaving 14 bases between them. The CDR3 runs to 15 residues. Germline CDR1 and CDR2: SGHRS and YFSETQ. CDR3 sequence (DNA): TGCGCCAGCAGCTTCGAAGAGGGTGGGTACACTGAAGCTTTCTTT. Its protein product is CASSFEEGGYTEAFF. Based on the CDR3 plus reference TRBV5-1 and TRBJ1-1, the full variable domain is KAGVTQTPRYLIKTRGQQVTLSCSPISGHRSVSWYQQTPGQGLQFLFEYFSETQRNKGNFPGRFSGRQFSNSRSEMNVSTLELGDSALYLCASSFEEGGYTEAFFGQGTRLTVV.